The clone carrying this TCR beta chain has a single count. What it recognizes is unknown. The data are from a study of somatic mutations in cytotoxic T cells in rheumatoid arthritis. Study-wide background: No treatment had yet been given when patient blood (roughly 29 ml EDTA) was drawn, right after diagnosis. General observations from the study: The study found that the largest CD8+ clone exceeded 20% of CD8+ cells in about an eighth of the roughly 60 patients. An increase in CD8+ clonality with age was seen in rheumatoid arthritis patients but not in healthy controls.

Profiling relied on immunoSEQ multiplex PCR, and the TCRdb table lists in-frame clones only, not all of them. The data contain 20,000 to 25,000 clones, 70% to 90% of them seen just once; the ten biggest clones take up around 3.8%. Germline lookup yields CDR1 SGHVS and CDR2 FNYEAQ. There are 15 residues in the CDR3. V lost 5 bases and J lost 2, with 16 bases in between. The origin of this receptor is an adult with rheumatoid arthritis. The chain employs TRBV7-6 and TRBJ2-7, with TRBD2 as a possible D gene (6 bases). The sequenced sample was CD8+ T cells sorted from blood. The CDR3 DNA sequence: TGTGCCAGCAGCCAAGGCGGGGAGGCCGCCTACGAGCAGTACTTC. Its protein product is CASSQGGEAAYEQYF. Combining the CDR3 with reference TRBV7-6 and TRBJ2-7 gives the whole variable domain GAGVSQSPRYKVTKRGQDVALRCDPISGHVSLYWYRQALGQGPEFLTYFNYEAQQDKSGLPNDRFSAERPEGSISTLTIQRTEQRDSAMYRCASSQGGEAAYEQYFGPGTRLTVT.